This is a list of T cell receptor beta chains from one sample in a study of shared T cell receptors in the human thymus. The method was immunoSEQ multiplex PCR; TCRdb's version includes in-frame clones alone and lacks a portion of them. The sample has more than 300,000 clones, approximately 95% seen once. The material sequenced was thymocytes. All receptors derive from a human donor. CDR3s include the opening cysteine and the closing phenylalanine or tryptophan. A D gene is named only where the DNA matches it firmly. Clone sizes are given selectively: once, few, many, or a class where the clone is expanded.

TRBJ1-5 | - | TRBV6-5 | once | CASSPGDSDQPQHF | TGTGCCAGCTCCCCCGGGGATTCCGATCAGCCCCAGCATTTT
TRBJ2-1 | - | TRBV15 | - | CATSRVAIPSYNEQFF | TGTGCCACCAGCAGAGTTGCAATCCCAAGCTACAATGAGCAGTTCTTC
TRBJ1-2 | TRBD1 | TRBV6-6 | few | CASSGQVGDYGYTF | TGTGCCAGCAGCGGACAGGTTGGGGACTATGGCTACACCTTC
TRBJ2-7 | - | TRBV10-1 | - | CASSEFWGSRPYEQYF | TGCGCCAGCAGTGAGTTCTGGGGGAGTAGGCCCTACGAGCAGTACTTC
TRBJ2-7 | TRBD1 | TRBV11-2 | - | CASSLGGTAYEQYF | TGTGCCAGCAGCTTAGGGGGGACAGCCTACGAGCAGTACTTC
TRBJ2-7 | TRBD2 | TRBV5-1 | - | CASSNSGRGYEQYF | TGCGCCAGCAGCAATAGCGGGAGGGGTTACGAGCAGTACTTC
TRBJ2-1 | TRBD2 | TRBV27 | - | CASSLCGGLADGSEQFF | TGTGCCAGCAGTTTGTGTGGTGGGCTAGCGGATGGGAGTGAGCAGTTCTTC
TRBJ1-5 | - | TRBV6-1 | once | CASSEVRQENQPQHF | TGTGCCAGCAGTGAAGTAAGACAGGAAAATCAGCCCCAGCATTTT
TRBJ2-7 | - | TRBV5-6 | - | CASSSIQGFAAEQYF | TGTGCCAGCAGCTCTATCCAGGGATTCGCTGCCGAGCAGTACTTC
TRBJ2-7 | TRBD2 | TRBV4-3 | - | CASSQVASGGPTYEQYF | TGCGCCAGCAGCCAAGTAGCTAGCGGGGGTCCGACCTACGAGCAGTACTTC
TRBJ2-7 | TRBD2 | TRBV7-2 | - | CASSLSPGTSGTYEQYF | TGTGCCAGCAGCTTAAGTCCCGGAACTAGCGGAACCTACGAGCAGTACTTC
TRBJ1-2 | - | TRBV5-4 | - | CASSPGGAGYTF | TGTGCCAGCAGCCCCGGCGGGGCTGGCTACACCTTC
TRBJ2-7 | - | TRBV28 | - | CASSLRREEQYF | TGTGCCAGCAGTTTACGGCGTGAGGAGCAGTACTTC
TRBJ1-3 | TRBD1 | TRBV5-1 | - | CASSLGQGALSGNTIYF | TGCGCCAGCAGCCTAGGACAGGGGGCTCTTTCTGGAAACACCATATATTTT
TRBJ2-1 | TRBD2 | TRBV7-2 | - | CASSLRLAGGYSYNEQFF | TGTGCCAGCAGCTTACGACTAGCGGGAGGCTACTCCTACAATGAGCAGTTCTTC